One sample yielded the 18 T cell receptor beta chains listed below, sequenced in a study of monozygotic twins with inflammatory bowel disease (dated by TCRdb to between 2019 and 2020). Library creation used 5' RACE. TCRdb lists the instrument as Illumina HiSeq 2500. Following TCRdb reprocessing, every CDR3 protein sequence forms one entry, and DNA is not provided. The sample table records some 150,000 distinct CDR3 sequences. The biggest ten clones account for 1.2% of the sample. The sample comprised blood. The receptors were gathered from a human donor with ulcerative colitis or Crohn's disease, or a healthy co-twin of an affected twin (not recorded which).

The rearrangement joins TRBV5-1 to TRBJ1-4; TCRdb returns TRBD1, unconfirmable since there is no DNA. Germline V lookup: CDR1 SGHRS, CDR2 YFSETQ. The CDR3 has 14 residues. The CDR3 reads CASSLGTAQRELFF.

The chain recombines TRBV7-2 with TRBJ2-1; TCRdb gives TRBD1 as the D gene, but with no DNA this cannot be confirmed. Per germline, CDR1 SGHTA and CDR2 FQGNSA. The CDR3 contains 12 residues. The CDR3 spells CASSLRGDEQFF.

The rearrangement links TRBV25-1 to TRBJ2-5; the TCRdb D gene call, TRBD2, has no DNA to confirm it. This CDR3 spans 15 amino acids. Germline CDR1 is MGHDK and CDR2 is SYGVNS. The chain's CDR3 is CASTPSAAIQETQYF.

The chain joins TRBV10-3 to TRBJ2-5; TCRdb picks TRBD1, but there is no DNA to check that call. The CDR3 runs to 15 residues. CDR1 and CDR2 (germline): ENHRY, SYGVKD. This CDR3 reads CAISELQGSLETQYF.

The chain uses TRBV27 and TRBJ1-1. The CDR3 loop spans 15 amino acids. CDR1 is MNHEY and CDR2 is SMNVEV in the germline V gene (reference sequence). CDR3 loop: CASRQGRLLDTEAFF.

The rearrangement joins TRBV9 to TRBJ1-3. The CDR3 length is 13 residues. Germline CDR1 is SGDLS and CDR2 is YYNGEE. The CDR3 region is CASSVGGGNTIYF.

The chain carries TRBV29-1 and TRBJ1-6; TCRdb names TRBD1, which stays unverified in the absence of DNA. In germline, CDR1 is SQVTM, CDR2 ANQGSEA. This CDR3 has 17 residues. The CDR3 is CSVTTGTGGVEDSPLHF.

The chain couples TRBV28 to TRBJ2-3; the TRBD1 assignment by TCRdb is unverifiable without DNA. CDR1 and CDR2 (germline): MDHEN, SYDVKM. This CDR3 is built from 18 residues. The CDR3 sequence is CASSFPGTGTSYTDTQYF.

The CDR3 reads CASSQLPPGINEKLFF. The rearrangement joins TRBV3-1 to TRBJ1-4; absent DNA, TCRdb's TRBD1 call cannot be checked. CDR1 LGHDT and CDR2 YNNKEL come from the germline V gene (reference sequence). The CDR3 contains 16 residues.

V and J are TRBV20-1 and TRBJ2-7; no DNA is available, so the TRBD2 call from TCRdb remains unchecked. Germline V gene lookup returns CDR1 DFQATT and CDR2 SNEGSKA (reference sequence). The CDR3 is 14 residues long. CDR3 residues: CSAKLAGRAGEQYF.

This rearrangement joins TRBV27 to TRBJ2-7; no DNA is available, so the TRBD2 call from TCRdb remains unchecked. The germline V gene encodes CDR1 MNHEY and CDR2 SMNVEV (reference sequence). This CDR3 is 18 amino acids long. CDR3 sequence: CASSPRVTLASDSYEQYF.

CDR3 amino acids: CASSVAAGNEKLFF. The chain is built from TRBV9 and TRBJ1-4. Germline V gives CDR1 SGDLS, CDR2 YYNGEE. The CDR3 covers 14 residues. Based on the CDR3 plus reference TRBV9 and TRBJ1-4, the full variable domain is DSGVTQTPKHLITATGQRVTLRCSPRSGDLSVYWYQQSLDQGLQFLIQYYNGEERAKGNILERFSAQQFPDLHSELNLSSLELGDSALYFCASSVAAGNEKLFFGSGTQLSVL.

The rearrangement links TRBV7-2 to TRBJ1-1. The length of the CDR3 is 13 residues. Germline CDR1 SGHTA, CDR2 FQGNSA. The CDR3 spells CASSTQQNTEAFF.

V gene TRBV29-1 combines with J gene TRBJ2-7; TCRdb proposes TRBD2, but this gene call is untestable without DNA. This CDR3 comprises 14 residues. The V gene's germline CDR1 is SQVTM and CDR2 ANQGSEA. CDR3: CSVEGREGRYEQYF.

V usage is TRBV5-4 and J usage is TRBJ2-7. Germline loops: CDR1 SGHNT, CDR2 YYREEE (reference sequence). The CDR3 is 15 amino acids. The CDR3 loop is CASSLGTKKTYEQYF. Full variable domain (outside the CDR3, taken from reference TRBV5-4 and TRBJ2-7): ETGVTQSPTHLIKTRGQQVTLRCSSQSGHNTVSWYQQALGQGPQFIFQYYREEENGRGNFPPRFSGLQFPNYSSELNVNALELDDSALYLCASSLGTKKTYEQYFGPGTRLTVT.

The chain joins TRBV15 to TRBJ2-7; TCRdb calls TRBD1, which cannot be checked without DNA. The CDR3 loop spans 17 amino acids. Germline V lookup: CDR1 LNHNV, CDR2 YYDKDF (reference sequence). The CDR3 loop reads CATSRDSGRGVGNEQYF.

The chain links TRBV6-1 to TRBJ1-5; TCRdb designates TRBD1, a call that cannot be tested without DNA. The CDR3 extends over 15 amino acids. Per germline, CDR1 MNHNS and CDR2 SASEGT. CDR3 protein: CASSEAGGSNQPQHF.

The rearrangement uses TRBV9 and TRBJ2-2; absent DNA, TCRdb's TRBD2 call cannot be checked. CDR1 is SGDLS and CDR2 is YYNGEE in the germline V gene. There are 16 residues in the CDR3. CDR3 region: CASSPPGLLDTGELFF.